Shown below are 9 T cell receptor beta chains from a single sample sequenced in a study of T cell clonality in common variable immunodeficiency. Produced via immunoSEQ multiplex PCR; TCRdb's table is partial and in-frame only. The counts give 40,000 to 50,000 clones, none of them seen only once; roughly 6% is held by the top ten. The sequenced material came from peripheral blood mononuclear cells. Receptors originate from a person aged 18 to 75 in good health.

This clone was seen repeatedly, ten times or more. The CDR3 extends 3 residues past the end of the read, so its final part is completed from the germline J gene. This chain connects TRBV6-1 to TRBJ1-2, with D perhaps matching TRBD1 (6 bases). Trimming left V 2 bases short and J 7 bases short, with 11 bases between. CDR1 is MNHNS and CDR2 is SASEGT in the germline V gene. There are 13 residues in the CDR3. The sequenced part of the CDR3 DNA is TGTGCCAGCAGTGAACAGGGGTCGGGTGGC. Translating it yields CASSEQGSGG. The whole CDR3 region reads CASSEQGSGGYTF.

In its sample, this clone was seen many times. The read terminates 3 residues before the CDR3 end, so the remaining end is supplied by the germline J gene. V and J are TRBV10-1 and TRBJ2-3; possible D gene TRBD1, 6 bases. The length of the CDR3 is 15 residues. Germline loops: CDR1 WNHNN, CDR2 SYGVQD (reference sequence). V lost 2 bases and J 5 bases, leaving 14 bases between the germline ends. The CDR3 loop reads CASSEGRTARDTQYF. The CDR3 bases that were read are TGCGCCAGCAGTGAGGGAAGGACAGCCAGAGATACG.

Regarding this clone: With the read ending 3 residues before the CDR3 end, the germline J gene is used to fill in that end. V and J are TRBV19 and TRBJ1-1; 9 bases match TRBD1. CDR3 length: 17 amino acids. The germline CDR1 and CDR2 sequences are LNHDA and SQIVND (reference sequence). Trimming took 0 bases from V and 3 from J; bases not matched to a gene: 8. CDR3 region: CASSIDPWRTGDTEAFF. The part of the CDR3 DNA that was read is TGTGCCAGTAGTATAGATCCGTGGCGGACAGGGGACACTGAA.

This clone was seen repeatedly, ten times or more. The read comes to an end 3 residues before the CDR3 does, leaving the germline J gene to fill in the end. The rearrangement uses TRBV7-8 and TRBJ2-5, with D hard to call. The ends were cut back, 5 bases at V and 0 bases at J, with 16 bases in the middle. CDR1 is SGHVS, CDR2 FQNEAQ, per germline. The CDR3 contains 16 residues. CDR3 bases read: TGTGCCAGCAGCATAGGTGTAGATACGTACCAAGAGACC. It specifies CASSIGVDTYQET. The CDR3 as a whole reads CASSIGVDTYQETQYF.

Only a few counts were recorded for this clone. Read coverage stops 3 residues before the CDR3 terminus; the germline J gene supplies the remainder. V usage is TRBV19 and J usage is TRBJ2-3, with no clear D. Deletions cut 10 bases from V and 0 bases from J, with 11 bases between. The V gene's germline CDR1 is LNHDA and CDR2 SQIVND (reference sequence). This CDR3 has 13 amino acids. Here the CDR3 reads CATSGSSTDTQYF. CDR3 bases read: TGTGCCACCTCGGGTTCTAGCACAGATACG. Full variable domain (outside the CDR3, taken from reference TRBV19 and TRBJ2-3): DGGITQSPKYLFRKEGQNVTLSCEQNLNHDAMYWYRQDPGQGLRLIYYSQIVNDFQKGDIAEGYSVSREKKESFPLTVTSAQKNPTAFYLCATSGSSTDTQYFGPGTRLTVL.

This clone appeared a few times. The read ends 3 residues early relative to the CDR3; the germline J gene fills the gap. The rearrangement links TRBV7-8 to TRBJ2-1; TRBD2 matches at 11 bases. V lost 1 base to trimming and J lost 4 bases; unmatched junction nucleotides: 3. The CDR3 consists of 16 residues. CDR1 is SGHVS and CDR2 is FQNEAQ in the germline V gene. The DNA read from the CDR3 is TGTGCCAGCAGCTTAGGACTAGCGGGACTATACAATGAG. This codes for CASSLGLAGLYNE. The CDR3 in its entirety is CASSLGLAGLYNEQFF.

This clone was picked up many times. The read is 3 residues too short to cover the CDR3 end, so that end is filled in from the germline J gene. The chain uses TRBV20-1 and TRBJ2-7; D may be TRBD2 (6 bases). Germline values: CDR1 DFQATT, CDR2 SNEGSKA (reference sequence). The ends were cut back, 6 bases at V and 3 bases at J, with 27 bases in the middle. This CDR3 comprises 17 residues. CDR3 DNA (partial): TGCAGTGCCAATGACCTATCATTTAGCGGTAGGGGCTACGAG. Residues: CSANDLSFSGRGYE. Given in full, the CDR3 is CSANDLSFSGRGYEQYF.

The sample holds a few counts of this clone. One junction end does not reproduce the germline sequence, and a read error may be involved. The CDR3 loop reads CAWSVPPGKTYTF. The part of the CDR3 DNA that was read is TGTGCTTGGAGTGTACCCCCAGGGAAGACC. This rearrangement joins TRBV30 to TRBJ1-2; D possibly corresponds to TRBD1 (5 bases). The DNA ends 3 residues before the CDR3 does, and the rest of the CDR3 is filled in from the germline J gene. CDR1 is GTSNPN and CDR2 is SVGIG in the germline V gene (reference sequence). This CDR3 has 13 amino acids.

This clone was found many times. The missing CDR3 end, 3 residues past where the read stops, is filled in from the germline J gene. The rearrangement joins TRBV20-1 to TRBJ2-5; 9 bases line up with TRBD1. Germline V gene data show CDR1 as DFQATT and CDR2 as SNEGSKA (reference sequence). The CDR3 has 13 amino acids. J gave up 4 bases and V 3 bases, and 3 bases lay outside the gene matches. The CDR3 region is CSASRTGVETQYF. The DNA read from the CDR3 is TGCAGTGCTAGTCGGACAGGGGTAGAGACC.